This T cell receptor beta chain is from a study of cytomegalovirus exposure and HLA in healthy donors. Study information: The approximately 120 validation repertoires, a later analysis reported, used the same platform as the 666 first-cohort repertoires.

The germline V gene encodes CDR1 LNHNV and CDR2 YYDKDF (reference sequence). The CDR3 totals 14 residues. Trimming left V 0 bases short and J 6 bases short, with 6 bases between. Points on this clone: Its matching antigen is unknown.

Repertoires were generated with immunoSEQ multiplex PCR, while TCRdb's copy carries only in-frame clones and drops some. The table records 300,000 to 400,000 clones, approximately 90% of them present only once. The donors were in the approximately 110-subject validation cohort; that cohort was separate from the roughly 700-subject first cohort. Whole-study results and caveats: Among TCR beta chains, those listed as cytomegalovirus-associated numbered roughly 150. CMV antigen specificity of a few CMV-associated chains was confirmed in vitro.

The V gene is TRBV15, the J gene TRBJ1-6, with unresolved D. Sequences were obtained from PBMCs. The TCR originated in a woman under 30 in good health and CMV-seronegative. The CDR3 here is CATSRDRVNSPLHF. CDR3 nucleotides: TGTGCCACCAGCAGAGATCGGGTTAATTCACCCCTCCACTTT.